The TCR beta chain described here comes from a study of beta chain features in type 1 diabetes. The wider study: The patient and healthy donor groups were comparable for age, gender and cell yields. Over all samples combined, 107,917,701 sorted cells were examined.

Overall study results and limits: Patients with Type 1 diabetes showed moderately but significantly shorter TCRB CDR3s in all four CD4+ subsets. Although PCR might favor shorter templates, it would do so equally in patients and controls.

The authors reverse transcribed all of the isolated RNA, so sequencing captured expressed TCRB transcripts. The protocol was immunoSEQ multiplex PCR, while the TCRdb copy is restricted to in-frame clones and leaves out a portion. Found here are over 150,000 clones, 8.1% of them singletons; the top ten hold 0.65%. A remark on this clone: As yet, its antigen is unknown.

The sample taken for sequencing was central memory CD4+ T cells from blood. This clonotype was sampled from a man aged 18 to 30 in good health.

The CDR3 bases are TGTGCCAGCAGCCAAGATTCGGTAGCGGGAGGACTTTACCAAGAGACCCAGTACTTC. Its protein product is CASSQDSVAGGLYQETQYF. The gene calls are TRBV14 and TRBJ2-5, with 10 bases lining up with TRBD2. CDR3 length: 19 amino acids. Germline CDR1 reads SGHDN; CDR2 reads FVKESK. The J segment lost 0 bases and the V segment lost 0 bases, leaving 10 bases of the junction unmatched.